Listed below are T cell receptor beta chains from one sample, sequenced in a study of blood T cell repertoires in COVID-19. Produced via immunoSEQ multiplex PCR; TCRdb's table is partial and in-frame only. The sample has about 80,000 clones; roughly four fifths are singletons. Sample: peripheral blood. The receptors were gathered from a man in his fifties or sixties with acute or convalescent COVID-19. CDR3s include the opening cysteine and the closing phenylalanine or tryptophan. A D gene is named only where the DNA matches it firmly. Size tells how often a clone was seen (once, few, many) or the class of an expanded clone, and some rows leave it out.

>TRBV4-3|-|TRBJ2-3|-
CASSQDPASTDTQYF
TGCGCCAGCAGCCAAGATCCAGCGAGCACAGATACGCAGTATTTT
>TRBV7-3|TRBD1|TRBJ2-3|-
CASSFGGGTGIHTQYF
TGTGCCAGCAGCTTCGGGGGAGGGACAGGGATTCATACGCAGTATTTT
>TRBV5-1|-|TRBJ1-3|-
CASSEASSGNTIYF
TGCGCCAGTTCCGAGGCGTCCTCTGGAAACACCATATATTTT
>TRBV7-2|TRBD2|TRBJ2-1|few
CASSFSAGGYNEQFF
TGTGCCAGCAGCTTTTCCGCGGGAGGCTACAATGAGCAGTTCTTC
>TRBV9|-|TRBJ2-7|-
CASSVEGTNEQYF
TGTGCCAGCAGCGTTGAGGGAACTAATGAGCAGTACTTC
>TRBV6-2/TRBV6-3|-|TRBJ1-5|-
CASSRPGEPQHF
TGTGCCAGCAGTCGACCGGGAGAGCCCCAGCATTTT
>TRBV28|-|TRBJ2-2|-
CASVVGRNTGELFF
TGTGCCTCTGTCGTGGGGAGAAACACCGGGGAGCTGTTTTTT
>TRBV5-1|TRBD2|TRBJ2-1|-
CASSLLAGGQNEQFF
TGCGCCAGCAGCTTGCTGGCGGGAGGCCAAAATGAGCAGTTCTTC
>TRBV7-9|TRBD1|TRBJ2-3|-
CASSSPGQGKADTQYF
TGTGCCAGCAGTTCTCCGGGACAGGGGAAGGCAGATACGCAGTATTTT
>TRBV7-6|-|TRBJ1-6|-
CASSVDRFGNSPLHF
TGTGCCAGCAGCGTTGACAGGTTCGGTAATTCACCCCTCCACTTT
>TRBV7-9|-|TRBJ1-1|few
CASSRRQDDTEAFF
TGTGCCAGCAGCCGAAGACAGGATGACACTGAAGCTTTCTTT
>TRBV5-4|TRBD1|TRBJ2-2|-
CASSLGQGASGELFF
TGTGCCAGCAGCTTGGGGCAGGGGGCCTCCGGGGAGCTGTTTTTT
>TRBV5-1|-|TRBJ1-1|-
CASSAGGLLNTEAFF
TGCGCCAGCAGCGCCGGTGGACTCCTGAACACTGAAGCTTTCTTT
>TRBV7-2|TRBD2|TRBJ2-1|-
CASSFLAGGYEQFF
TGTGCCAGCAGCTTTCTAGCGGGGGGGTATGAGCAGTTCTTC
>TRBV3-1/TRBV3-2|TRBD1|TRBJ1-1|-
CASSQIRGLVNTEAFF
TGTGCCAGCAGCCAAATCAGGGGGCTTGTGAACACTGAAGCTTTCTTT
>TRBV27|TRBD1|TRBJ1-2|-
CASSKSTGQGGYGYTF
TGTGCCAGCAGTAAATCGACGGGACAGGGAGGATATGGCTACACCTTC
>TRBV9|TRBD1|TRBJ2-2|-
CASRPTGAQNTGELFF
TGTGCCAGCAGGCCAACAGGGGCCCAGAACACCGGGGAGCTGTTTTTT
>TRBV5-1|-|TRBJ1-3|-
CASRGDPGNTIYF
TGCGCCAGCAGAGGGGATCCTGGAAACACCATATATTTT
>TRBV9|-|TRBJ2-5|-
CASSVGVGSAETQYF
TGTGCCAGCAGCGTAGGGGTAGGGAGTGCAGAGACCCAGTACTTC
>TRBV7-3|-|TRBJ2-5|-
CASSLGIQGGETQYF
TGTGCCAGCAGCTTAGGGATCCAAGGAGGGGAGACCCAGTACTTC
>TRBV11-3|TRBD1|TRBJ2-1|few
CASRDRAEQFF
TGTGCCAGCAGAGACAGGGCTGAGCAGTTCTTC
>TRBV3-1/TRBV3-2|-|TRBJ2-2|-
CASSQGSSTGELFF
TGTGCCAGCAGCCAAGGTAGCAGCACCGGGGAGCTGTTTTTT
>TRBV6-5|TRBD1|TRBJ1-2|-
CASSYDRGYGYTF
TGTGCCAGCAGTTACGACAGGGGCTATGGCTACACCTTC
>TRBV18|TRBD2|TRBJ2-7|-
CASSPGLADVTYEQYF
TGTGCCAGCTCACCCGGACTAGCGGACGTTACCTACGAGCAGTACTTC